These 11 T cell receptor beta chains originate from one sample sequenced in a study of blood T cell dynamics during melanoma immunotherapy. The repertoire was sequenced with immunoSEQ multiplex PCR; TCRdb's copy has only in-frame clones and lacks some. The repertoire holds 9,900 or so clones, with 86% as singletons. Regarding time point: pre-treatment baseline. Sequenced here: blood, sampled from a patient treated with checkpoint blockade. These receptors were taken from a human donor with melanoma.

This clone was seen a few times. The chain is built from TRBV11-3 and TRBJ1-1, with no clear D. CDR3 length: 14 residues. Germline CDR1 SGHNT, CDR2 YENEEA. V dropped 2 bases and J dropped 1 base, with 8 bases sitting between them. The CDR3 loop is CASSLSGGNTEAFF. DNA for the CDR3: TGTGCCAGCAGCTTAAGTGGTGGGAACACTGAAGCTTTCTTT.

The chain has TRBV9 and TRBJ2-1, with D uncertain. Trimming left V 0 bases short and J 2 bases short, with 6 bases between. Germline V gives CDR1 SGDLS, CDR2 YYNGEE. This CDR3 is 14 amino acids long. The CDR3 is CASSVGGAYNEQFF. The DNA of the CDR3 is TGTGCCAGCAGCGTAGGTGGGGCCTACAATGAGCAGTTCTTC. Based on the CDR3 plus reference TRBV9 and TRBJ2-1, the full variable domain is DSGVTQTPKHLITATGQRVTLRCSPRSGDLSVYWYQQSLDQGLQFLIQYYNGEERAKGNILERFSAQQFPDLHSELNLSSLELGDSALYFCASSVGGAYNEQFFGPGTRLTVL.

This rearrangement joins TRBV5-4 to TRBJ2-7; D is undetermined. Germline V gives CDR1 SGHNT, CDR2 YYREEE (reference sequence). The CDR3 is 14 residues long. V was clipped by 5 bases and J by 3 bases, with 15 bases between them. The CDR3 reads CASSFLTFSYEQYF. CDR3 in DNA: TGTGCCAGCAGTTTTTTGACTTTCAGCTACGAGCAGTACTTC.

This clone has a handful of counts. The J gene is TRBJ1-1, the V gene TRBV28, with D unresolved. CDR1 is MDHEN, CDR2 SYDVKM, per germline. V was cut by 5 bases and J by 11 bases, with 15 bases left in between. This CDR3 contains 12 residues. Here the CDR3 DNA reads TGTGCCAGCAGTCTACCGGCCACGGCGGCTTTCTTT. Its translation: CASSLPATAAFF.

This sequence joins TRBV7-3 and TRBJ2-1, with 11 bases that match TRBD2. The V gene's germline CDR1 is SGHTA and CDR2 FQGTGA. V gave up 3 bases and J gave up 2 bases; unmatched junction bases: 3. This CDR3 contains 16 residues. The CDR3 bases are TGTGCCAGCAGCTTCACTAGCGGGGGCACCTACAATGAGCAGTTCTTC. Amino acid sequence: CASSFTSGGTYNEQFF. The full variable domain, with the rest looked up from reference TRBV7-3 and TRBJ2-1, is GAGVSQTPSNKVTEKGKYVELRCDPISGHTALYWYRQSLGQGPEFLIYFQGTGAADDSGLPNDRFFAVRPEGSVSTLKIQRTERGDSAVYLCASSFTSGGTYNEQFFGPGTRLTVL.

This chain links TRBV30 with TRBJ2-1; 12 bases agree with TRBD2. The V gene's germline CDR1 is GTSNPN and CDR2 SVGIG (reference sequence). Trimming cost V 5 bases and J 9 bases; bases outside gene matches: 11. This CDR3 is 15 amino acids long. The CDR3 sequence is CAWVKLAGGFSEQFF. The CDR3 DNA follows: TGTGCCTGGGTAAAACTAGCGGGGGGTTTTAGTGAGCAGTTCTTC.

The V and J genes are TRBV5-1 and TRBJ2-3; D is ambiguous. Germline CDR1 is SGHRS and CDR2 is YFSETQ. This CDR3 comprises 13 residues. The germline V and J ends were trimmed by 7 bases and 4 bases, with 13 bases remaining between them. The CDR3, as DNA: TGCGCCAGCTCGAGCGAGGCAGCAGATACGCAGTATTTT. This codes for CASSSEAADTQYF.

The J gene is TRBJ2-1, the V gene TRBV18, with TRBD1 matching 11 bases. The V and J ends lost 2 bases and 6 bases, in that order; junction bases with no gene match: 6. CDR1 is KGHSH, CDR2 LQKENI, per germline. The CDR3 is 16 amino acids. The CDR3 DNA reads TGTGCCAGCTCACCAGTGGGACAGGGGGTTCGCAATGAGCAGTTCTTC. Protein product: CASSPVGQGVRNEQFF.

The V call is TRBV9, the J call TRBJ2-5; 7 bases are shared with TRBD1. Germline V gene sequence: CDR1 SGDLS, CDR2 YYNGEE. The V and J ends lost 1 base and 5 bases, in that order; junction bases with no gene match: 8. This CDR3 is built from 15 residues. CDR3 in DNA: TGTGCCAGCAGCGTAAATACAGGGGACGGGGAGACCCAGTACTTC. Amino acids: CASSVNTGDGETQYF. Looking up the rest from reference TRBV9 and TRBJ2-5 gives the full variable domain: DSGVTQTPKHLITATGQRVTLRCSPRSGDLSVYWYQQSLDQGLQFLIQYYNGEERAKGNILERFSAQQFPDLHSELNLSSLELGDSALYFCASSVNTGDGETQYFGPGTRLLVL.

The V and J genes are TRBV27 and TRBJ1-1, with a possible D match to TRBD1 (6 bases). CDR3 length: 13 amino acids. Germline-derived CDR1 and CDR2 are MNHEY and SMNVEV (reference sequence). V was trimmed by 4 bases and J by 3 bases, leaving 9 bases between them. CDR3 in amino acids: CASSSQGHTEAFF. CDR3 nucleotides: TGTGCCAGCAGTTCTCAGGGGCACACTGAAGCTTTCTTT.

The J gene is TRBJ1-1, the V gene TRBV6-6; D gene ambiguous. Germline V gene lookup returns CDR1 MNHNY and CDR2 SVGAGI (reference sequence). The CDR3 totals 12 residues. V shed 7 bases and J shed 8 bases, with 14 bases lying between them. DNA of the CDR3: TGTGCCAGCATAGCGTCCGCAGGAGAAGCTTTCTTT. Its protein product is CASIASAGEAFF.